The sample holds many counts of the clone carrying this T cell receptor (beta chain). The antigen is unknown. This entry is derived from a study of T cells after yellow fever vaccination. Points from the study as a whole: Most clones from primary vaccination were detected again post-booster (96% CD4, 88% CD8). Though weaker, the secondary response peaked faster, on day 5 versus 15. Bulk-population clonotypes that are abundant could appear as contaminants in FACS-sorted repertoires.

TCRdb ran MiXCR on the 5' RACE reads and lists one entry per CDR3 protein. The sample has approximately 550,000 distinct CDR3 sequences; over 15% are singletons. This CDR3 is built from 15 residues. The germline V and J ends were trimmed by 3 bases and 0 bases, with 12 bases remaining between them. The chain couples TRBV12-3 or TRBV12-4 to TRBJ2-7, with D possibly matching TRBD1 (5 bases). Source: PBMCs, taken 15 days after the yellow fever booster vaccination. This receptor was taken from a man aged 30-40 years who received the YFV17D yellow fever vaccine. The CDR3 protein is CASSLATGGSYEQYF. The CDR3 region has the DNA TGTGCCAGCAGTTTGGCTACAGGTGGCTCCTACGAGCAGTACTTC.